Following are 32 T cell receptor beta chains from one sample sequenced in a study of beta chain features in type 1 diabetes. Expressed TCRB transcripts were sequenced because the entire RNA isolate underwent reverse transcription. Repertoires were generated with immunoSEQ multiplex PCR, while TCRdb's copy carries only in-frame clones and drops some. The sample contains more than 150,000 clones, around 10% of which appear only once. The sample consisted of central memory CD4+ T cells from blood. Every receptor here comes from a man between 18 and 35 years old in good health.

The chain recombines TRBV5-4 with TRBJ2-7; TRBD2 matches at 10 bases. The CDR3 totals 15 residues. J lost 7 bases, V lost 3 bases, and 10 bases had no gene match. From germline, CDR1 is SGHNT and CDR2 YYREEE (reference sequence). The CDR3 sequence: CASSSDPSGSLEQYF. DNA of the CDR3: TGTGCCAGCAGCTCCGATCCTAGCGGGAGCTTAGAGCAGTACTTC.

This clone has just a few counts. Relative to the germline gene, one junction end is altered; a read error may explain this. The chain couples TRBV7-2 to TRBJ2-4; D possibly matches TRBD1 or TRBD2 (6 bases each). This CDR3 region has 14 residues. Germline V CDR1 and CDR2: SGHTA, FQGNSA. DNA of the CDR3: TGTGCCAGCAGCTTAGAAGACAGGAGGGCCTCGAGGCACTTC. This codes for CASSLEDRRASRHF.

This clone was seen a single time. V usage is TRBV13 and J usage is TRBJ2-5; D ambiguous. Trimming pared 2 bases from V and 1 base from J, leaving 11 bases between. This CDR3 has 15 residues. Germline V CDR1 and CDR2: PRHDT, FYEKMQ (reference sequence). The CDR3 bases are TGTGCCAGCAGCTTAAAGACACGCGCCCAAGAGACCCAGTACTTC. Encoded protein: CASSLKTRAQETQYF.

The V and J genes are TRBV2 and TRBJ1-6; no definite D call. Trimming pared 2 bases from V and 9 bases from J, leaving 11 bases between. CDR1 is SNHLY and CDR2 is FYNNEI in the germline V gene. CDR3 length: 14 amino acids. The CDR3 bases are TGTGCCAGCAGTGAAATCGGGGTGAGTTCACCCCTCCACTTT. It yields the protein CASSEIGVSSPLHF.

V gene TRBV5-1 combines with J gene TRBJ2-7; D is unresolved. Germline values: CDR1 SGHRS, CDR2 YFSETQ. V was shortened by 0 bases and J by 0 bases, with 7 bases between the two germline ends. The CDR3 covers 14 residues. This CDR3 is CASSLDSNSYEQYF. In DNA form, the CDR3 reads TGCGCCAGCAGCTTGGACAGCAACTCCTACGAGCAGTACTTC. The full variable domain, its missing parts supplied by reference TRBV5-1 and TRBJ2-7, is KAGVTQTPRYLIKTRGQQVTLSCSPISGHRSVSWYQQTPGQGLQFLFEYFSETQRNKGNFPGRFSGRQFSNSRSEMNVSTLELGDSALYLCASSLDSNSYEQYFGPGTRLTVT.

The chain couples TRBV29-1 to TRBJ1-3; D call uncertain. This CDR3 spans 14 amino acids. The germline gives CDR1 SQVTM, CDR2 ANQGSEA. Trimming cost V 4 bases and J 2 bases, with 12 bases left between them. The CDR3 sequence is CSVVDSRAGNTIYF. The CDR3 DNA reads as TGCAGCGTTGTCGACTCCCGTGCTGGAAACACCATATATTTT.

V usage is TRBV5-1 and J usage is TRBJ1-1; D remains ambiguous. This CDR3 comprises 11 residues. In germline, CDR1 is SGHRS, CDR2 YFSETQ. The V and J ends lost 6 bases and 3 bases respectively, with 6 bases between them. DNA of the CDR3: TGCGCCAGCATTGGGGACACTGAAGCTTTCTTT. Translating gives CASIGDTEAFF.

In this sample, this clone turned up many times. The rearrangement uses TRBV10-3 and TRBJ1-2, with 8 positions matching TRBD1. This CDR3 comprises 15 residues. CDR1 and CDR2 (germline): ENHRY, SYGVKD. The trim removed 3 bases at V and 3 bases at J, leaving 6 bases unmatched. CDR3 DNA: TGTGCCATCAGTGACCCCGGACAGGGCGACTATGGCTACACCTTC. Translation: CAISDPGQGDYGYTF.

The rearrangement joins TRBV18 to TRBJ2-7; TRBD1 matches 8 bases. Germline V gives CDR1 KGHSH, CDR2 LQKENI. The ends lost 3 bases at V and 5 bases at J; junction bases unmatched: 3. The CDR3 covers 13 residues. The chain's CDR3 is CASSPGQGNEQYF. The CDR3 DNA reads TGTGCCAGCTCACCCGGACAGGGCAACGAGCAGTACTTC.

This clone was observed many times. This chain connects TRBV27 to TRBJ2-7, with 9 bases matching TRBD1. Losses at the gene ends were 6 bases for V and 5 bases for J; bases not matched to a gene: 8. This CDR3 is 14 amino acids long. From germline, CDR1 is MNHEY and CDR2 SMNVEV (reference sequence). The CDR3 sequence is CASSLRDRADEQYF. The DNA of the CDR3 is TGTGCCAGCAGCCTCCGGGACAGGGCGGACGAGCAGTACTTC.

This chain links TRBV6-6 with TRBJ2-5; D unresolved. The CDR3 loop spans 11 amino acids. Trimming left V 7 bases short and J 5 bases short, with 8 bases between. The germline CDR1 and CDR2 sequences are MNHNY and SVGAGI (reference sequence). The CDR3 here is CASMVAETQYF. The CDR3 coding sequence is TGTGCCAGCATGGTCGCGGAGACCCAGTACTTC.

There are a few counts of this clone. This sequence joins TRBV6-1 and TRBJ2-1; the match to TRBD1 covers 8 bases. Trimming took 3 bases from V and 3 from J; bases not matched to a gene: 7. This CDR3 comprises 16 residues. Looked up from germline, CDR1 is MNHNS and CDR2 is SASEGT. CDR3 residues: CASSDRGRVGYNEQFF. For the CDR3, the DNA is TGTGCCAGCAGTGACAGGGGGCGAGTAGGCTACAATGAGCAGTTCTTC.

There are a few counts of this clone. This sequence joins TRBV5-6 and TRBJ1-3; D unclear. This CDR3 is 12 amino acids long. Trimming left V 7 bases short and J 0 bases short, with 5 bases between. CDR1 and CDR2 (germline): SGHDT, YYEEEE. This chain's CDR3 is CASGGSGNTIYF. CDR3 nucleotides: TGTGCCAGCGGAGGCTCTGGAAACACCATATATTTT.

This clone has just a few counts. The chain joins TRBV14 to TRBJ2-2; 8 bases fit TRBD2. This CDR3 has 17 amino acids. Germline CDR1 reads SGHDN; CDR2 reads FVKESK. With 0 bases clipped from V and 5 bases from J, the junction kept 8 bases outside the gene matches. In DNA, the CDR3 is TGTGCCAGCAGCCAAGACCTTGCGGGGGGCCGGACCGGGGAGCTGTTTTTT. Amino acid sequence: CASSQDLAGGRTGELFF. Full variable domain (outside the CDR3, taken from reference TRBV14 and TRBJ2-2): EAGVTQFPSHSVIEKGQTVTLRCDPISGHDNLYWYRRVMGKEIKFLLHFVKESKQDESGMPNNRFLAERTGGTYSTLKVQPAELEDSGVYFCASSQDLAGGRTGELFFGEGSRLTVL.

Only a few counts were recorded for this clone. The gene calls are TRBV25-1 and TRBJ2-2, with D possibly TRBD1 on 6 matching bases. Trimming removed 6 bases from V and 5 bases from J, with 13 bases in between. This CDR3 is 14 amino acids long. Germline V gives CDR1 MGHDK, CDR2 SYGVNS. The CDR3 DNA follows: TGTGCCAGCAGGCCCCAGGGGTATACCGGGGAGCTGTTTTTT. It encodes CASRPQGYTGELFF.

The gene calls are TRBV30 and TRBJ1-6, with 10 bases that match TRBD1. Germline CDR1 reads GTSNPN; CDR2 reads SVGIG (reference sequence). V lost 7 bases to trimming and J lost 7 bases; unmatched junction nucleotides: 4. The CDR3 spans 13 residues. The CDR3 sequence is CASRGQGNSPLHF. CDR3 in DNA: TGTGCCTCTAGGGGACAGGGGAATTCACCCCTCCACTTT.

The chain has TRBV29-1 and TRBJ2-1; 9 bases are a match to TRBD1. The V segment lost 2 bases and the J segment 11 bases; nucleotides outside the gene matches: 7. The CDR3 totals 13 residues. Germline CDR1 is SQVTM and CDR2 is ANQGSEA. The CDR3 coding sequence is TGCAGCGTTGAAAAGACAGGGGGAGGTAAGCAGTTCTTC. Translating it yields CSVEKTGGGKQFF.

This chain joins TRBV2 and TRBJ2-3, with TRBD2 matching over 9 bases. The CDR3 covers 15 residues. Trimming cost V 5 bases and J 6 bases; bases outside gene matches: 9. Germline V gene data show CDR1 as SNHLY and CDR2 as FYNNEI. The CDR3 sequence: CASSRLAADWDTQYF. DNA of the CDR3: TGTGCCAGCAGTCGACTAGCGGCAGACTGGGATACGCAGTATTTT.

In the case of this clone: The junction differs from germline at one of its ends, possibly a read error. The chain combines TRBV18 with TRBJ2-7, with D perhaps matching TRBD1 (6 bases). This CDR3 has 11 residues. Germline V lookup: CDR1 KGHSH, CDR2 LQKENI. The CDR3 DNA follows: TGTGCCAGCTCAGCAAGGACAGATCAGTCCTTC. Translated: CASSARTDQSF.

The table lists this clone with a few counts. CDR3 sequence reads: CASSLMLRSANQETQYF. CDR3 nucleotides: TGTGCCAGCAGCTTAATGCTGAGGTCAGCCAACCAAGAGACCCAGTACTTC. The genes are TRBV7-2 and TRBJ2-5, with D uncertain. This CDR3 is 17 amino acids long. Germline CDR1 reads SGHTA; CDR2 reads FQGNSA. The ends were cut back, 2 bases at V and 0 bases at J, with 16 bases in the middle.

The chain recombines TRBV4-2 with TRBJ1-4, with a possible D match to TRBD1 (6 bases). The germline CDR1 and CDR2 sequences are LGHNA and YNFKEQ. V was pared by 4 bases and J by 13 bases, with 10 bases between. The CDR3 runs 11 residues. The DNA of the CDR3 is TGTGCCAGCAGCCCCCCAGGGGCACTGTTTTTT. The encoded protein is CASSPPGALFF.

The chain joins TRBV15 to TRBJ2-3; a possible D gene is TRBD2 (6 bases). CDR1 is LNHNV and CDR2 is YYDKDF in the germline V gene (reference sequence). Trimming pared 5 bases from V and 6 bases from J, leaving 12 bases between. The CDR3 length is 13 residues. This chain's CDR3 is CATSLNGGDTQYF. The CDR3 region has the DNA TGTGCCACCAGCCTGAATGGGGGGGATACGCAGTATTTT.

This clone appeared many times. The chain couples TRBV28 to TRBJ1-1; D uncertain. Trimming left V 5 bases short and J 2 bases short, with 12 bases between. CDR3 length: 14 amino acids. Germline V gene lookup returns CDR1 MDHEN and CDR2 SYDVKM. CDR3 DNA: TGTGCCAGCAGTCCTAGTAGACCAAACACTGAAGCTTTCTTT. It encodes CASSPSRPNTEAFF.

This clone was seen only a few times. Other nucleotide sequences from this sample produce the same CDR3. The chain recombines TRBV2 with TRBJ2-1, with D unclear. Trimming removed 8 bases from V and 0 bases from J, with 8 bases in between. Germline lookup yields CDR1 SNHLY and CDR2 FYNNEI. CDR3 length: 13 amino acids. CDR3 coding DNA: TGTGCCAGCGGGCTCAGCTCCTACAATGAGCAGTTCTTC. This gives the protein CASGLSSYNEQFF.

This clone was detected only a few times. V is TRBV29-1 and J is TRBJ2-3, with 14 bases lining up with TRBD2. The CDR3 has 16 residues. Germline CDR1 is SQVTM and CDR2 is ANQGSEA. Trimming cost V 4 bases and J 8 bases; bases outside gene matches: 11. The DNA for the CDR3 is TGCAGCGTTGCCTTGGGTACGGGACTAGCGGGAGCTACGCAGTATTTT. As protein: CSVALGTGLAGATQYF.

This clone was counted only a few times. This chain connects TRBV20-1 to TRBJ2-5; no firm D call. V was pared by 7 bases and J by 4 bases, with 10 bases between. The germline V gene encodes CDR1 DFQATT and CDR2 SNEGSKA (reference sequence). This CDR3 is 11 amino acids long. The CDR3 DNA follows: TGCAGTGTTCCGATCGGAGAGACCCAGTACTTC. Protein: CSVPIGETQYF.

This clone has a handful of counts. The J gene is TRBJ2-3, the V gene TRBV15; 7 nucleotides agree with TRBD1. Per the germline V gene, CDR1 is LNHNV and CDR2 is YYDKDF (reference sequence). V trimming: 0 bases; J trimming: 5 bases; junction bases outside the gene matches: 11. The CDR3 length is 17 residues. The CDR3 sequence: CATSRDQGERFGDTQYF. The CDR3 DNA reads as TGTGCCACCAGCAGAGATCAGGGGGAGAGGTTCGGAGATACGCAGTATTTT.

This clone was recorded a few times. The genes are TRBV25-1 and TRBJ1-6; the match to TRBD1 covers 7 bases. Germline CDR1 reads MGHDK; CDR2 reads SYGVNS. CDR3 length: 15 residues. Trimming removed 6 bases from V and 6 bases from J; junction bases left unmatched: 8. CDR3 protein: CASRNRGMGNSPLHF. CDR3 coding DNA: TGTGCCAGCAGGAACAGGGGAATGGGTAATTCACCCCTCCACTTT.

This clone has only a few counts. This chain connects TRBV6-5 to TRBJ2-6; D uncertain. V was trimmed by 9 bases and J by 1 base, leaving 10 bases between them. The germline CDR1 and CDR2 sequences are MNHEY and SVGAGI. The CDR3 sequence is 14 residues long. For the CDR3, the DNA is TGTGCCAGTCTTGGCCTATCTGGGGCCAACGTCCTGACTTTC. Its protein is CASLGLSGANVLTF.

J is TRBJ2-3 and V is TRBV7-2; 7 nucleotides agree with TRBD1. Trimming removed 3 bases from V and 4 bases from J; junction bases left unmatched: 13. Germline CDR1 is SGHTA and CDR2 is FQGNSA. This CDR3 is 17 amino acids long. CDR3 sequence reads: CASSLRQRKGQSDTQYF. CDR3 DNA sequence: TGTGCCAGCAGCTTGAGACAGCGAAAGGGACAGTCAGATACGCAGTATTTT.

The J gene is TRBJ1-1, the V gene TRBV6-5; possibly TRBD1 for D (6 bases). CDR1 and CDR2 (germline): MNHEY, SVGAGI. This CDR3 is built from 16 residues. V lost 3 bases to trimming and J lost 5 bases, with 19 bases between them. Here the CDR3 reads CASSYELPQGKTEAFF. As DNA, the CDR3 is TGTGCCAGCAGTTATGAATTGCCGCAGGGGAAAACTGAAGCTTTCTTT.

This chain joins TRBV15 and TRBJ2-7; D gene unclear. The V end lost 1 base, the J end lost 6 bases, and 7 bases lay between the germline ends. Germline V gives CDR1 LNHNV, CDR2 YYDKDF (reference sequence). The CDR3 contains 12 residues. For the CDR3, the DNA is TGTGCCACCAGCAGAGGAAGAACCGAGCAGTACTTC. As protein: CATSRGRTEQYF.